This T cell receptor beta chain was observed in a study of blood T cell repertoires in COVID-19. This clone was seen only once. The CDR3 extends over 18 amino acids. V dropped 3 bases and J dropped 2; count of bases not matched to a gene: 12. Germline values: CDR1 SGHVS, CDR2 FQNEAQ. Here immunoSEQ multiplex PCR was the method, and the copy in TCRdb shows in-frame clones only, minus some. The data hold approximately 45,000 clones, with 75% to 90% observed a single time. The TCR originated in a human donor in a cohort sampled during active COVID-19. This chain links TRBV7-8 with TRBJ2-3; TRBD2 matches 9 bases. The specimen sequenced was peripheral blood. The CDR3 DNA reads TGTGCCAGCAGCTTCTACCGACTAGCGGAAATGAACACAGATACGCAGTATTTT. This codes for CASSFYRLAEMNTDTQYF.